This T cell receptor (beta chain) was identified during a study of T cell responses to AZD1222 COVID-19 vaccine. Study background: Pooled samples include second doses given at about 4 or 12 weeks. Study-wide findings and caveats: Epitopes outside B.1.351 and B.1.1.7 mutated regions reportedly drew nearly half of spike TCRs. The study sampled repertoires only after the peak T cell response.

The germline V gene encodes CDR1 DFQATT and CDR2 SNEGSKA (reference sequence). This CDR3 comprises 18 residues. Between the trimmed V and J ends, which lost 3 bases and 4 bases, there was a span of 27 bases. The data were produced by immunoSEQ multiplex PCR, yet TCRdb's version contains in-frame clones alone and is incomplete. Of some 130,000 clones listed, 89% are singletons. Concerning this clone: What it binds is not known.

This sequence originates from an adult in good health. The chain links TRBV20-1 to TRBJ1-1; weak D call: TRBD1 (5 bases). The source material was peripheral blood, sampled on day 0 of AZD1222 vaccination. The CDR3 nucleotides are TGCAGTGCTAGTAGAGGGGACCCCGGGCCTCGATGGGGCACTGAAGCTTTCTTT. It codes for CSASRGDPGPRWGTEAFF.